These 8 T cell receptor beta chains share one sample of origin, sequenced in a study of spatial heterogeneity in lung cancer. Whole-study findings and limits: One measure, the expanded intratumoral alpha and beta TCR count, tracked tumor mutation counts.

As to time point: sample taken at primary tumor resection. No antigen is known for these receptors. Each CDR3 protein is one row after TCRdb ran MiXCR on the 5' RACE reads. This table holds about 13,000 distinct CDR3 sequences, just over 5% found once. Material: lung tumor tissue, obtained at surgery. The receptors derive from a male donor with early-stage non-small cell lung cancer.

This clonotype was found many times. Since it is a stray read in a library aimed at alpha chains, this beta chain has a size that is not meaningful. DNA of the CDR3: TGTGCCAGCACCCCAGGCGGGACAGGGGGCTACGAGCAGTACTTC. Residues: CASTPGGTGGYEQYF. The J gene is TRBJ2-7, the V gene TRBV6-6; 11 positions match TRBD1. The CDR3 contains 15 residues. V shed 7 bases and J 3 bases; nucleotides not matched to a gene: 8. Germline CDR1 and CDR2: MNHNY and SVGAGI (reference sequence).

This clonotype is categorized as medium-sized. This beta chain represents an off-target read in a library built for alpha chains; its size is of limited meaning. V and J are TRBV6-1 and TRBJ1-1; D gene unclear. Per germline, CDR1 MNHNS and CDR2 SASEGT. V gave up 1 base and J gave up 6 bases, with 18 bases separating them. The CDR3 covers 16 residues. The chain's CDR3 is CASSEGIGEREAEAFF. CDR3 bases: TGTGCCAGCAGTGAAGGTATCGGAGAAAGGGAGGCTGAAGCTTTCTTT.

This clonotype was recorded at least ten times. Because the library targeted alpha chains, this beta chain is an off-target read whose size means little. This chain's CDR3 is CASSQGAHTGELFF. The CDR3 DNA reads TGCGCCAGCTCACAGGGGGCCCACACCGGGGAGCTGTTTTTT. The chain combines TRBV5-1 with TRBJ2-2; 9 bases agree with TRBD1. V dropped 7 bases and J dropped 3; count of bases not matched to a gene: 4. In germline, CDR1 is SGHRS, CDR2 YFSETQ. This CDR3 comprises 14 residues.

At least ten counts were recorded for this clonotype. With the library built for alpha chains, this beta chain is off target and its frequency is not meaningful. The chain employs TRBV2 and TRBJ2-7; unclear D gene. Trimming stripped 3 bases from V and 5 bases from J, with 14 bases between. The CDR3 covers 14 residues. From germline, CDR1 is SNHLY and CDR2 FYNNEI. Here the CDR3 reads CASSDRAKYHEQYF. The CDR3 region has the DNA TGTGCCAGCAGTGATAGGGCAAAGTATCACGAGCAGTACTTC.

By its share, this clonotype is medium-sized. Found in a library prepared for alpha chains, this beta chain is an off-target read, and its abundance has little meaning. The gene calls are TRBV28 and TRBJ2-4; a possible D gene is TRBD2 (5 bases). The V gene's germline CDR1 is MDHEN and CDR2 SYDVKM. Trimming took off 0 bases at V and 1 base at J, with 13 bases between the two ends. CDR3 size: 17 residues. The CDR3 spells CASSLWDARAAKNIQYF. The CDR3 DNA sequence: TGTGCCAGCAGTTTATGGGATGCGAGGGCGGCCAAAAACATTCAGTACTTC.

This clonotype came up many times. Because this beta chain is a stray read in a library intended to capture alpha chains, its abundance should not be given much weight. V is TRBV12-3 or TRBV12-4 and J is TRBJ2-2; D gene uncertain. This CDR3 spans 13 amino acids. V gave up 3 bases and J gave up 6 bases, with 8 bases separating them. The CDR3 region has the DNA TGTGCCAGCAGTTTTGGAACTGCCGGGGAGCTGTTTTTT. Amino acid sequence: CASSFGTAGELFF.

In this sample, this clonotype turned up many times. A library prepared for alpha chains yielded this beta chain as an off-target read; its size is of little meaning. The chain uses TRBV2 and TRBJ1-2, with D unclear. Trimming removed 8 bases at V and 13 bases at J, with 26 bases between. The CDR3 extends over 14 amino acids. Germline values: CDR1 SNHLY, CDR2 FYNNEI. In DNA, the CDR3 is TGTGCCAGCGAGGAGGTGGAGGGAGGGCTTTCTTTCACCTTC. Translation gives CASEEVEGGLSFTF. The variable domain in full, completed from reference TRBV2 and TRBJ1-2, reads EPEVTQTPSHQVTQMGQEVILRCVPISNHLYFYWYRQILGQKVEFLVSFYNNEISEKSEIFDDQFSVERPDGSNFTLKIRSTKLEDSAMYFCASEEVEGGLSFTFGSGTRLTVV.

This clonotype was observed many times. Being off target in a library aimed at alpha chains, this beta chain has a size of little meaning. V and J are TRBV6-2 or TRBV6-3 and TRBJ2-7, with 10 bases that match TRBD2. CDR1 and CDR2 from the germline V gene are MNHEY and SVGEGT. This CDR3 spans 15 amino acids. The J segment lost 10 bases and the V segment lost 0 bases, leaving 9 bases of the junction unmatched. The CDR3 DNA sequence: TGTGCCAGCAGTTACTCGGGCCTAGCGGGGGATGATCAGTACTTC. Its translation is CASSYSGLAGDDQYF.